This T cell receptor beta chain originates from a study of blood T cell repertoires in COVID-19. Study information: Samples representing acute and convalescent COVID-19 were sourced from the United States, Italy and Spain. T cells, B-cell-depleted T cells, or PBMCs supplied cDNA or gDNA.

Original processing notes: Scientists estimated how many nucleated cells there were by amplifying reference gene primers. TCRdb's copy holds only in-frame clones and misses some; the assay was immunoSEQ multiplex PCR. V and J calls plus clone size are reproduced from that table; the DNA served to infer D and trimming. Of approximately 80,000 clones in the sample, around 85% are singletons; the top ten hold just over 3%. Followed over time, Seattle patients had been enrolled while infection was active. Trimming removed 1 base from V and 13 bases from J, with 11 bases in between. Germline V gene sequence: CDR1 SGHTA, CDR2 FQGNSA. The CDR3 loop spans 12 amino acids.

This chain links TRBV7-2 with TRBJ1-5; weak D call: TRBD1 (5 bases). Material: peripheral blood. This TCR came from a woman older than 75 with COVID-19, enrolled during active disease. This CDR3 is CASSLEGAIQHF. The DNA of the CDR3 is TGTGCCAGCAGCTTAGAAGGGGCCATTCAGCATTTT. The entire variable domain, with the rest obtained from reference TRBV7-2 and TRBJ1-5, is as follows: GAGVSQSPSNKVTEKGKDVELRCDPISGHTALYWYRQSLGQGLEFLIYFQGNSAPDKSGLPSDRFSAERTGGSVSTLTIQRTQQEDSAVYLCASSLEGAIQHFGDGTRLSIL.